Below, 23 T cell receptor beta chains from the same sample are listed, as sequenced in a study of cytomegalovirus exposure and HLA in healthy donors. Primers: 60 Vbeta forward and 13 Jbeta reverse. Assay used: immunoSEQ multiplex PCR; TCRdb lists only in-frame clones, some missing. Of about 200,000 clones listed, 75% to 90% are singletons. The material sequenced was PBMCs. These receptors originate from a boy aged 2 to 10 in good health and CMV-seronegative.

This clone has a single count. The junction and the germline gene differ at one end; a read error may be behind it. CDR3 DNA sequence: TGTGCCAGCAGCTTAGCTCTACAGCTGGGGGACACTGGAGCTTTCTTT. Protein product: CASSLALQLGDTGAFF. This sequence joins TRBV7-2 and TRBJ1-1; D is possibly TRBD1 (6 bases). Germline CDR1 and CDR2: SGHTA and FQGNSA. This CDR3 contains 16 residues.

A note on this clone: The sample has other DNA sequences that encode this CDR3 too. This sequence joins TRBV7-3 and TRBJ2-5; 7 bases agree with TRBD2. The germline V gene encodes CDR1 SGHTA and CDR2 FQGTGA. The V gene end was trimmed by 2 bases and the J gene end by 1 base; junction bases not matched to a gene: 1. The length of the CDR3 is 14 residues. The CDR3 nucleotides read TGTGCCAGCAGCTTAGGCGGGGGCCAAGAGACCCAGTACTTC. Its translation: CASSLGGGQETQYF.

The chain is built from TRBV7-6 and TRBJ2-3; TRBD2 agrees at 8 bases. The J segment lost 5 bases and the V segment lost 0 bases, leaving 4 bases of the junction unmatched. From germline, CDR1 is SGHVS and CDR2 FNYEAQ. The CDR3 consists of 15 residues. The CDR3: CASSLASGEGDTQYF. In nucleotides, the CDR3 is TGTGCCAGCAGCTTAGCTAGCGGGGAGGGAGATACGCAGTATTTT.

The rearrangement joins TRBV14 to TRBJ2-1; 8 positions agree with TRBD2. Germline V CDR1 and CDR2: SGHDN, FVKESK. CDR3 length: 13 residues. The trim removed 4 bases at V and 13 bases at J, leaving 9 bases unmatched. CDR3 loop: CASSREVAGPQFF. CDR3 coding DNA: TGTGCCAGCAGCCGAGAGGTAGCGGGACCTCAGTTCTTC. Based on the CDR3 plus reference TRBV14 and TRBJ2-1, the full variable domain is EAGVTQFPSHSVIEKGQTVTLRCDPISGHDNLYWYRRVMGKEIKFLLHFVKESKQDESGMPNNRFLAERTGGTYSTLKVQPAELEDSGVYFCASSREVAGPQFFGPGTRLTVL.

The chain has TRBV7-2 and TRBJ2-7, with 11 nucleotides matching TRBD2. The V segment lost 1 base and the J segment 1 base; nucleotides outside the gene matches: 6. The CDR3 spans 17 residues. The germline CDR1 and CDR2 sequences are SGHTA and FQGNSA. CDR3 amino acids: CASSLEGLAGGSYEQYF. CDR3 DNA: TGTGCCAGCAGCTTAGAGGGCCTAGCGGGAGGTTCCTACGAGCAGTACTTC.

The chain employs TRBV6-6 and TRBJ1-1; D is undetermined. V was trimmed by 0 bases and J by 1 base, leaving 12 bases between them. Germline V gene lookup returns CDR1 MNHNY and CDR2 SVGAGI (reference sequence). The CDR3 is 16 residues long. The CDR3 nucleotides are TGTGCCAGCAGTTACTCGAGGGCACCTAAGAACACTGAAGCTTTCTTT. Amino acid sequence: CASSYSRAPKNTEAFF.

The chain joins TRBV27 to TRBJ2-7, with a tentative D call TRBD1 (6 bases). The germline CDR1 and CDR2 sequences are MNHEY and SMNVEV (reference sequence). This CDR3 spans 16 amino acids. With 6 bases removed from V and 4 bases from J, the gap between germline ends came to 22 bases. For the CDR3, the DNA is TGTGCCAGCAGCGAAGGGTCTGGATTGGGGGCTTACGAGCAGTACTTC. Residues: CASSEGSGLGAYEQYF.

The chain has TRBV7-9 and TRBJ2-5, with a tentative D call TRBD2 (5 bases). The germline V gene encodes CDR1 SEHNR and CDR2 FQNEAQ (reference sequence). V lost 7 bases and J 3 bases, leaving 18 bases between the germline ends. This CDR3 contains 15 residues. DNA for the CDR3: TGTGCCAGCAAAATAGAAAGTATGGGAGAAGAGACCCAGTACTTC. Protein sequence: CASKIESMGEETQYF.

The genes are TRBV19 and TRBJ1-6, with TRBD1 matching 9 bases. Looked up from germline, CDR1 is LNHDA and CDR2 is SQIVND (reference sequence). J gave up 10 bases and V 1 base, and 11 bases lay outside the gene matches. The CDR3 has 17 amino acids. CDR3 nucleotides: TGTGCCAGTAGTATAGTTCCTCCGGGACAGGGACGCTCACCCCTCCACTTT. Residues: CASSIVPPGQGRSPLHF.

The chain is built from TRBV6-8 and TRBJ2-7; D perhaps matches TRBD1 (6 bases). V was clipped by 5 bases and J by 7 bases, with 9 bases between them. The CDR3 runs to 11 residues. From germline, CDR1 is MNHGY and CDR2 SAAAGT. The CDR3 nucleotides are TGTGCCAGCAGTGAAGACAGGGAGCAGTACTTC. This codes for CASSEDREQYF.

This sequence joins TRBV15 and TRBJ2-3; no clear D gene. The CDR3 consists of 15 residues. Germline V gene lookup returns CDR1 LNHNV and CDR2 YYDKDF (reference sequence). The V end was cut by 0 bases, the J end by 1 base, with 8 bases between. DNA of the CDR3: TGTGCCACCAGCAGAGACAGTCCCGGCACAGATACGCAGTATTTT. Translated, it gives CATSRDSPGTDTQYF.

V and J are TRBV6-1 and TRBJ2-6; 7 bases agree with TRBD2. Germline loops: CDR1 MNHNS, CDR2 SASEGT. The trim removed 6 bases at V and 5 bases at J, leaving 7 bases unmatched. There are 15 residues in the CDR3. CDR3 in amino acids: CASSWGGIRANVLTF. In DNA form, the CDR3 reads TGTGCCAGCAGCTGGGGGGGGATAAGGGCCAACGTCCTGACTTTC.

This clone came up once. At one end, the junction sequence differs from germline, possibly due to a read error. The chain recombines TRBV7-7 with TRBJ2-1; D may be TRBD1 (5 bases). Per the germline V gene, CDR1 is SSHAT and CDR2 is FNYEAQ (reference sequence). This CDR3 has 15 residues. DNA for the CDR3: TGTGCTAGCAGCCCGGACATCCTTTCCTACAATGAGCAGTTCTTC. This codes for CASSPDILSYNEQFF. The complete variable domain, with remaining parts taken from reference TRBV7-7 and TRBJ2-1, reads GAGVSQSPRYKVTKRGQDVTLRCDPISSHATLYWYQQALGQGPEFLTYFNYEAQPDKSGLPSDRFSAERPEGSISTLTIQRTEQRDSAMYRCASSPDILSYNEQFFGPGTRLTVL.

The CDR3 nucleotides read TGCGCCAGCAGCCGAGAAGACAGGGAGGCCTACGAGCAGTACTTC. The encoded protein is CASSREDREAYEQYF. The chain is built from TRBV4-1 and TRBJ2-7; TRBD1 might be the D (7 bases). Germline V gene sequence: CDR1 MGHRA, CDR2 YSYEKL. This CDR3 is built from 15 residues. V lost 4 bases to trimming and J lost 2 bases, with 15 bases between them.

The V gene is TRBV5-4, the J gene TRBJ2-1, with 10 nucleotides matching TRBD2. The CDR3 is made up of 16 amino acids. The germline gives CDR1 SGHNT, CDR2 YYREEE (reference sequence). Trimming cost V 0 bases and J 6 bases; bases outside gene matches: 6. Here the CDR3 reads CASSLEYSGGINEQFF. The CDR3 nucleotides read TGTGCCAGCAGCTTGGAATATAGCGGGGGGATCAATGAGCAGTTCTTC.

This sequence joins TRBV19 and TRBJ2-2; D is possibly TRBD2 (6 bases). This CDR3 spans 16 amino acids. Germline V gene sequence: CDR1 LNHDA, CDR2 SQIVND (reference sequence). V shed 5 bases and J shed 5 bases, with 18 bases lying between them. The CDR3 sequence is CASSQPGSGRTGELFF. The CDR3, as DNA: TGTGCCAGTAGTCAGCCCGGGTCAGGGAGGACCGGGGAGCTGTTTTTT.

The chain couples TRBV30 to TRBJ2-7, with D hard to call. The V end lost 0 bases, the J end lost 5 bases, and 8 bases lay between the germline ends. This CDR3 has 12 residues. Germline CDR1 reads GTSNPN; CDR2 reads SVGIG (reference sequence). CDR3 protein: CAWSVTLDEQYF. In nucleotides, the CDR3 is TGTGCCTGGAGTGTAACTCTGGACGAGCAGTACTTC.

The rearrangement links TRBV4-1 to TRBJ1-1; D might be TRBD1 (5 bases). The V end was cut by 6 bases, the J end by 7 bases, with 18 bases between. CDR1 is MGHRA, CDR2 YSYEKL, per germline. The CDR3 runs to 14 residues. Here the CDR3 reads CASRDAGQGNEAFF. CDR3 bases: TGCGCCAGCAGAGACGCGGGGCAGGGAAATGAAGCTTTCTTT.

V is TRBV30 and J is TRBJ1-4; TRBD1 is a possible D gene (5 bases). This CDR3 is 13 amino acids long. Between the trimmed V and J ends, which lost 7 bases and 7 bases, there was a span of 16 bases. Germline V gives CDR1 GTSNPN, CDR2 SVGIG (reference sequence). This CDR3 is CALFRVVPEKLFF. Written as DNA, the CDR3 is TGTGCCTTGTTCAGGGTGGTCCCTGAAAAACTGTTTTTT.

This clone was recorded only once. CDR3 nucleotides: TGTGCCAGCAGCCCCGGGGGTGGTCCGGAGACCCAGTACTTC. It codes for CASSPGGGPETQYF. This chain joins TRBV9 and TRBJ2-5; D perhaps matches TRBD2 (6 bases). The CDR3 runs to 14 residues. Trimming cost V 4 bases and J 5 bases, with 15 bases left between them. Germline V CDR1 and CDR2: SGDLS, YYNGEE. Based on the CDR3 plus reference TRBV9 and TRBJ2-5, the full variable domain is DSGVTQTPKHLITATGQRVTLRCSPRSGDLSVYWYQQSLDQGLQFLIQYYNGEERAKGNILERFSAQQFPDLHSELNLSSLELGDSALYFCASSPGGGPETQYFGPGTRLLVL.

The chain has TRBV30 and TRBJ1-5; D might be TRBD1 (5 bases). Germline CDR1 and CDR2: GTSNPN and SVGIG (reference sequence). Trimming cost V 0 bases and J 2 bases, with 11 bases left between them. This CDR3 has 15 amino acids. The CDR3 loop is CAWSVLKGGNQPQHF. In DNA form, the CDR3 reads TGTGCCTGGAGTGTACTCAAAGGGGGCAATCAGCCCCAGCATTTT.

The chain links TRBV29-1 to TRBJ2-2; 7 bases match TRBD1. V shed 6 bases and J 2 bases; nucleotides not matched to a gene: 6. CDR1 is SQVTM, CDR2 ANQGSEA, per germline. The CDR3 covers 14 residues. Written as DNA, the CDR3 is TGCAGCGTCGCCGGGACAGCTAACACCGGGGAGCTGTTTTTT. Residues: CSVAGTANTGELFF.

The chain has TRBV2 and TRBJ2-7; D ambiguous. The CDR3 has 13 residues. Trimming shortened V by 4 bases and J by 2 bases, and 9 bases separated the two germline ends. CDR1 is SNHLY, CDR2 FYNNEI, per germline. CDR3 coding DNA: TGTGCCAGCAGTGTGACACCGGCCTACGAGCAGTACTTC. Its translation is CASSVTPAYEQYF.